This TCR beta chain was recorded in a study of CD8 T cells in ankylosing spondylitis. Study-wide points: Reported data indicate significant enrichment of disease-linked clones within matched ankylosing spondylitis synovial fluid. What seemed typical of ankylosing spondylitis blood was a TCR beta motif built from roughly eight highly homologous variants.

V was clipped by 5 bases and J by 8 bases, with 8 bases between them. The CDR3 is 11 amino acids. Germline V lookup: CDR1 SGHNT, CDR2 YYREEE (reference sequence). This clonotype was detected ten times or more. No antigen is known for it. Quantitative 5'-RACE with molecular barcodes generated TCR beta libraries. MiXCR was run by TCRdb on the 5' RACE reads, yielding one entry per CDR3 protein. The profile shows about 460,000 distinct CDR3 sequences, approximately 5% of them singletons. The TCR was taken from a male donor with ankylosing spondylitis. The source material was blood, either unsorted or a sorted T cell fraction (not recorded which). This chain links TRBV5-4 with TRBJ2-1; D uncertain. CDR3 sequence: CASSLLYEQFF. The CDR3 nucleotides read TGTGCCAGCAGTTTGTTGTATGAGCAGTTCTTC.